This record covers a single T cell receptor beta chain. Its antigen is unknown. TCRdb redid the calling of the RT-PCR reads with MiXCR, one entry per CDR3 protein. The table records 500,000 to 600,000 distinct CDR3 sequences, about 17% of them present only once. The sample is drawn from a study of response to subunit inactivated influenza vaccine. The CDR3 is made up of 13 amino acids. The ends were cut back, 1 base at V and 4 bases at J, with 5 bases in the middle. Looked up from germline, CDR1 is SGHTA and CDR2 is FQGNSA. Study results and limitations: T cells newly recruited by each seasonal influenza vaccination are few, the authors suggested.

This TCR came from a man between 50 and 75 years old who received an inactivated influenza vaccine. The sample consisted of CD4+ T cells sorted from PBMCs, taken around 25 months after vaccination. This chain links TRBV7-2 with TRBJ1-5, with unresolved D. The CDR3 reads CASSLVDNQPQHF. The CDR3 region has the DNA TGTGCCAGCAGCTTAGTGGATAATCAGCCCCAGCATTTT.